Listed below are T cell receptor beta chains from one sample, sequenced in a study of blood T cell repertoires in COVID-19. Clones were sequenced by immunoSEQ multiplex PCR, and TCRdb holds only the in-frame ones, with some missing. In the table there are approximately 210,000 clones, 87% of which are singletons. Sequenced sample: PBMCs or T cells enriched from blood (not recorded which). These receptors came from a woman younger than 45 who had recovered from COVID-19. Both conserved end residues are trimmed from each CDR3.

V | CDR3
TRBV9 | ASSTNRDDSGNTIY
TRBV7-3 | ASSLSRGNNSPLH
TRBV5-8 | ASSLADRR
TRBV18 | ASSKGQGAYNEQF
TRBV30 | AWRGVDRGLGAF
TRBV4-1 | ASGRAPVETQY
TRBV6-5 | ASTEGGRAYNEQF
TRBV14 | ASSHNSPTGLVSYEQY
TRBV13 | ASSLPGQIGYT
TRBV10-3 | AIGTSGYNEQF
TRBV19 | ASSSSGNYGYT